The source of this T cell receptor beta chain is a study of blood T cell repertoires in COVID-19. Study-level background: Acute and convalescent COVID-19 samples came from the United States, Italy and Spain. PBMCs, B-cell-depleted T cells, or T cells were the source of the cDNA or gDNA that made up the material.

Authors' analysis steps: Amplification of reference gene primers provided the estimated nucleated cell counts. Only in-frame clones appear in the TCRdb table, and some are missing; sequencing was by immunoSEQ multiplex PCR. Clone size and V and J calls were adopted from that table, with D and trimming inferred from the DNA. There are approximately 96,000 clones in the sample; around 96% occur only once, and roughly 4% lies in the top ten. The CDR3 length is 14 residues. Germline lookup yields CDR1 SGHAT and CDR2 FQNNGV. The V gene end was trimmed by 6 bases and the J gene end by 0 bases; junction bases not matched to a gene: 3.

The receptor was derived from a human donor with active COVID-19. The donor label of this sample is uncertain. This chain uses TRBV11-2 with TRBJ2-7; 9 nucleotides match TRBD2. Sequenced sample: peripheral blood. For the CDR3, the DNA is TGTGCCAGCAGTCTAGCGGGGCTCTCCTACGAGCAGTACTTC. This gives the protein CASSLAGLSYEQYF.